The 3 T cell receptor beta chains presented below share a single source sample, sequenced in a study of cytomegalovirus exposure and HLA in healthy donors. Generated by immunoSEQ multiplex PCR, the TCRdb table keeps only in-frame clones and is missing some. The sample has around 34,000 clones; about 93% are singletons. Sequencing was performed on PBMCs. All receptors derive from a man younger than 35 in good health and CMV-seronegative.

The V and J genes are TRBV5-6 and TRBJ2-3; possible D gene TRBD2, 6 bases. The germline V gene has CDR1 SGHDT and CDR2 YYEEEE. The CDR3 runs 16 residues. The germline V and J ends were trimmed by 0 bases and 0 bases, with 11 bases remaining between them. In DNA form, the CDR3 reads TGTGCCAGCAGCTTGGTGGACTATACTAGCACAGATACGCAGTATTTT. It encodes CASSLVDYTSTDTQYF. The whole variable domain, remainder taken from reference TRBV5-6 and TRBJ2-3, is DAGVTQSPTHLIKTRGQQVTLRCSPKSGHDTVSWYQQALGQGPQFIFQYYEEEERQRGNFPDRFSGHQFPNYSSELNVNALLLGDSALYLCASSLVDYTSTDTQYFGPGTRLTVL.

The rearrangement links TRBV10-3 to TRBJ2-7; D is perhaps TRBD2 (6 bases). V was cut by 4 bases and J by 2 bases, with 12 bases left in between. CDR3 length equals 14 residues. The germline V gene encodes CDR1 ENHRY and CDR2 SYGVKD. The CDR3 is CAISAQGGTYEQYF. In DNA form, the CDR3 reads TGTGCCATCAGTGCGCAGGGAGGCACCTACGAGCAGTACTTC.

The chain employs TRBV5-1 and TRBJ2-5, with TRBD2 matching 8 bases. Germline V gene lookup returns CDR1 SGHRS and CDR2 YFSETQ. The CDR3 spans 15 residues. The V gene end was trimmed by 0 bases and the J gene end by 2 bases; junction bases not matched to a gene: 3. CDR3 loop: CASSLATSGQETQYF. For the CDR3, the DNA is TGCGCCAGCAGCTTGGCAACTAGCGGACAAGAGACCCAGTACTTC.